A single sample is the source of the 32 T cell receptor beta chains below, sequenced in a study of technical replicates of blood from a handful of donors. Sequenced by immunoSEQ multiplex PCR; TCRdb stores in-frame clones only, minus some. This sample has approximately 10,000 clones, with 90% to 95% found just once. Material for sequencing was PBMCs. Receptors were obtained from a human donor in good health.

The chain couples TRBV7-9 to TRBJ1-1; 10 bases agree with TRBD1. In germline, CDR1 is SEHNR, CDR2 FQNEAQ (reference sequence). The length of the CDR3 is 16 residues. After removal of 8 bases from V and 1 base from J, the junction contained 10 bases not matched to a gene. The CDR3 here is CASQTTGGVTNTEAFF. CDR3 sequence (DNA): TGTGCCAGCCAGACGACAGGGGGCGTTACGAACACTGAAGCTTTCTTT.

Here the CDR3 reads CASNPTGAPEAFF. CDR3 DNA sequence: TGTGCCAGCAATCCGACAGGGGCTCCTGAAGCTTTCTTT. The chain couples TRBV6-6 to TRBJ1-1; 8 bases align to TRBD1. CDR1 is MNHNY, CDR2 SVGAGI, per germline (reference sequence). CDR3 length: 13 residues. The J segment lost 6 bases and the V segment lost 7 bases, leaving 7 bases of the junction unmatched.

This clone was recorded only once. The chain carries TRBV28 and TRBJ2-5; 10 nucleotides match TRBD1. V shed 1 base, J shed 3 bases, and the junction held 2 bases outside the gene matches. Germline CDR1 and CDR2: MDHEN and SYDVKM. The CDR3 sequence is 15 residues long. This CDR3 reads CASSLSGTGEETQYF. The CDR3 bases are TGTGCCAGCAGTTTATCAGGGACAGGGGAAGAGACCCAGTACTTC. Full variable domain (remainder filled in from reference TRBV28 and TRBJ2-5): DVKVTQSSRYLVKRTGEKVFLECVQDMDHENMFWYRQDPGLGLRLIYFSYDVKMKEKGDIPEGYSVSREKKERFSLILESASTNQTSMYLCASSLSGTGEETQYFGPGTRLLVL.

The chain recombines TRBV7-3 with TRBJ1-2; maybe TRBD1 (6 bases). V was shortened by 2 bases and J by 4 bases, with 11 bases between the two germline ends. This CDR3 has 14 amino acids. The germline V gene has CDR1 SGHTA and CDR2 FQGTGA. The CDR3 sequence: CASSLGGAGYGYTF. As DNA, the CDR3 is TGTGCCAGCAGCTTAGGGGGCGCTGGCTATGGCTACACCTTC.

V usage is TRBV28 and J usage is TRBJ1-1; 8 bases are a match to TRBD1. V gave up 6 bases and J gave up 0 bases; unmatched junction bases: 12. The CDR3 spans 17 residues. Germline V CDR1 and CDR2: MDHEN, SYDVKM. The CDR3 nucleotides read TGTGCCAGCAGCCAACCCCGCCGGACAGGGATGAACACTGAAGCTTTCTTT. Protein: CASSQPRRTGMNTEAFF.

This chain connects TRBV21-1 to TRBJ2-4; the tabulated D call, TRBD2, remains unverified against the DNA. TRBV21-1 is reported as a pseudogene. The CDR3 runs 18 residues. The CDR3 coding sequence is TGTGCCAGCAGCAAGACTAGCGGGGATTGTCTAGCCAAAAACATTCAGTACTTC. This sequence encodes CASSKTSGDCLAKNIQYF.

The chain recombines TRBV28 with TRBJ1-4, with 9 bases lining up with TRBD1. V gave up 3 bases and J gave up 0 bases; unmatched junction bases: 11. Germline CDR1 is MDHEN and CDR2 is SYDVKM. The CDR3 has 19 residues. CDR3 protein: CASSLWDRVGDATNEKLFF. CDR3 bases: TGTGCCAGCAGTTTGTGGGACAGGGTGGGCGATGCAACTAATGAAAAACTGTTTTTT. The whole variable domain, filled in from reference TRBV28 and TRBJ1-4, reads DVKVTQSSRYLVKRTGEKVFLECVQDMDHENMFWYRQDPGLGLRLIYFSYDVKMKEKGDIPEGYSVSREKKERFSLILESASTNQTSMYLCASSLWDRVGDATNEKLFFGSGTQLSVL.

V is TRBV9 and J is TRBJ2-3, with 7 bases aligning to TRBD1. The germline CDR1 and CDR2 sequences are SGDLS and YYNGEE. The CDR3 has 16 amino acids. The J segment lost 4 bases and the V segment lost 0 bases, leaving 8 bases of the junction unmatched. CDR3 residues: CASSVGQGVDSDTQYF. CDR3 DNA: TGTGCCAGCAGCGTAGGTCAGGGGGTTGATTCAGATACGCAGTATTTT.

The J gene is TRBJ2-1, the V gene TRBV5-8; no firm D call. Trimming took 0 bases from V and 8 from J, leaving 9 bases between them. CDR1 is SGHTS and CDR2 is YDEGEE in the germline V gene. This CDR3 is 13 amino acids long. CDR3 residues: CASSLGSTHEQFF. The CDR3 bases are TGTGCCAGCAGCTTGGGGAGCACCCATGAGCAGTTCTTC.

This clone was detected a few times. V gene TRBV25-1 combines with J gene TRBJ1-3; D not certain. V lost 2 bases and J lost 1, with 12 bases in between. CDR3 length equals 16 residues. In germline, CDR1 is MGHDK, CDR2 SYGVNS. The CDR3 DNA reads as TGTGCCAGCAGTGAAGATCGGCGGCATTCTGGAAACACCATATATTTT. Amino acids: CASSEDRRHSGNTIYF.

The chain uses TRBV10-3 and TRBJ1-1; D not certain. CDR1 and CDR2 from the germline V gene are ENHRY and SYGVKD. The V gene lost 0 bases and the J gene lost 10 bases, with 6 bases spanning the gap. There are 11 residues in the CDR3. CDR3 residues: CAISESTGAFF. For the CDR3, the DNA is TGTGCCATCAGTGAGTCGACGGGAGCTTTCTTT.

J is TRBJ1-3 and V is TRBV6-1; TRBD1 aligns across 8 bases. The CDR3 is 17 amino acids. The trim removed 3 bases at V and 8 bases at J, leaving 15 bases unmatched. CDR1 MNHNS and CDR2 SASEGT come from the germline V gene. DNA for the CDR3: TGTGCCAGCAGTGAGGGGAGCCGGGACAGGATTCGTGACACCATATATTTT. Its protein product is CASSEGSRDRIRDTIYF.

The V and J genes are TRBV2 and TRBJ2-3, with TRBD2 matching 12 bases. The CDR3 consists of 15 residues. V trimming: 5 bases; J trimming: 2 bases; junction bases outside the gene matches: 2. From germline, CDR1 is SNHLY and CDR2 FYNNEI. The chain's CDR3 is CASSRTSGNTDTQYF. In DNA form, the CDR3 reads TGTGCCAGCAGTCGGACTAGCGGGAACACAGATACGCAGTATTTT.

The CDR3 reads CASSLTGDNYEQYF. The CDR3 DNA follows: TGCGCCAGCAGTCTGACAGGGGATAACTACGAGCAGTACTTC. The rearrangement joins TRBV10-2 to TRBJ2-7; TRBD1 aligns across 8 bases. The length of the CDR3 is 14 residues. The V gene's germline CDR1 is WSHSY and CDR2 SAAADI. After removal of 5 bases from V and 3 bases from J, the junction contained 6 bases not matched to a gene.

The V gene is TRBV7-6, the J gene TRBJ2-2, with a tentative D call TRBD1 (5 bases). The V and J ends lost 5 bases and 0 bases respectively, with 10 bases between them. The CDR3 is 15 residues long. Germline CDR1 SGHVS, CDR2 FNYEAQ. DNA for the CDR3: TGTGCCAGCAGCAAGACAGCCGCGAACACCGGGGAGCTGTTTTTT. It is translated as CASSKTAANTGELFF.

The V call is TRBV7-2, the J call TRBJ2-3; 9 bases line up with TRBD2. The germline V gene has CDR1 SGHTA and CDR2 FQGNSA. Losses at the gene ends were 6 bases for V and 7 bases for J; bases not matched to a gene: 11. The CDR3 has 15 amino acids. The chain's CDR3 is CASSHPSGDVYTQYF. CDR3 in DNA: TGTGCCAGCAGTCATCCTAGCGGGGACGTTTATACGCAGTATTTT.

The chain links TRBV30 to TRBJ2-5, with TRBD2 identical over 9 bases. The germline CDR1 and CDR2 sequences are GTSNPN and SVGIG (reference sequence). With V trimmed by 1 base and J by 4 bases, 4 bases remained unmatched. This CDR3 has 14 amino acids. CDR3 DNA sequence: TGTGCCTGGAGTGGGGCGGGGGGGGTAGAGACCCAGTACTTC. This gives the protein CAWSGAGGVETQYF.

This chain connects TRBV5-1 to TRBJ2-2; 8 nucleotides align to TRBD2. The CDR3 runs to 17 residues. J was trimmed by 2 bases and V by 2 bases; bases with no gene match: 8. The germline gives CDR1 SGHRS, CDR2 YFSETQ. In nucleotides, the CDR3 is TGCGCCAGCAGCTTAGGTCTTACTAGCGGAAACACCGGGGAGCTGTTTTTT. This sequence encodes CASSLGLTSGNTGELFF.

This chain links TRBV30 with TRBJ1-4; TRBD1 agrees at 7 bases. Germline V gives CDR1 GTSNPN, CDR2 SVGIG (reference sequence). Trimming removed 2 bases from V and 0 bases from J; junction bases left unmatched: 3. The CDR3 contains 15 residues. As DNA, the CDR3 is TGTGCCTGGAGTCCGGGACAGCCAACTAATGAAAAACTGTTTTTT. Its protein product is CAWSPGQPTNEKLFF.

The chain uses TRBV18 and TRBJ1-2; 10 bases align to TRBD1. Germline lookup yields CDR1 KGHSH and CDR2 LQKENI. CDR3 length equals 18 residues. The junction had 11 bases not matched to a gene; V was cut back by 4 bases and J by 0 bases. The CDR3 sequence: CASSQSTGTGVSNYGYTF. The CDR3 DNA reads TGTGCCAGCTCACAAAGCACCGGGACAGGGGTTTCTAACTATGGCTACACCTTC.

This chain joins TRBV14 and TRBJ1-1; D is possibly TRBD1 (6 bases). The CDR3 consists of 13 residues. Looked up from germline, CDR1 is SGHDN and CDR2 is FVKESK. V lost 4 bases to trimming and J lost 5 bases, with 11 bases between them. As DNA, the CDR3 is TGTGCCAGCAGCCGGCAGGGGTATACTGAAGCTTTCTTT. Translation gives CASSRQGYTEAFF. The complete variable domain, with remaining parts taken from reference TRBV14 and TRBJ1-1, reads EAGVTQFPSHSVIEKGQTVTLRCDPISGHDNLYWYRRVMGKEIKFLLHFVKESKQDESGMPNNRFLAERTGGTYSTLKVQPAELEDSGVYFCASSRQGYTEAFFGQGTRLTVV.

The V gene is TRBV18, the J gene TRBJ2-5; TRBD1 is a possible D gene (6 bases). Germline CDR1 KGHSH, CDR2 LQKENI. There are 15 residues in the CDR3. V was cut by 3 bases and J by 2 bases, with 13 bases left in between. The CDR3 bases are TGTGCCAGCTCACCGGACAGTAGTGGGCAAGAGACCCAGTACTTC. Amino acids: CASSPDSSGQETQYF.

This rearrangement joins TRBV10-1 to TRBJ2-1; D is perhaps TRBD1 (6 bases). This CDR3 has 16 amino acids. CDR1 WNHNN and CDR2 SYGVQD come from the germline V gene (reference sequence). The V and J ends lost 2 bases and 0 bases respectively, with 11 bases between them. The CDR3 sequence: CASSEPGVSSYNEQFF. The CDR3 nucleotides read TGCGCCAGCAGTGAGCCAGGGGTGAGCTCCTACAATGAGCAGTTCTTC.

The V and J genes are TRBV5-1 and TRBJ2-3, with D possibly TRBD2 on 6 matching bases. The CDR3 loop spans 16 amino acids. Germline V gene sequence: CDR1 SGHRS, CDR2 YFSETQ. V lost 5 bases to trimming and J lost 0 bases, with 16 bases between them. The CDR3 region has the DNA TGCGCCAGCAGACGGGATAGCGGTCCTAGCACAGATACGCAGTATTTT. Protein sequence: CASRRDSGPSTDTQYF. Full variable domain (missing parts from reference TRBV5-1 and TRBJ2-3): KAGVTQTPRYLIKTRGQQVTLSCSPISGHRSVSWYQQTPGQGLQFLFEYFSETQRNKGNFPGRFSGRQFSNSRSEMNVSTLELGDSALYLCASRRDSGPSTDTQYFGPGTRLTVL.

The rearrangement uses TRBV25-1 and TRBJ2-7, with TRBD1 identical over 9 bases. CDR1 MGHDK and CDR2 SYGVNS come from the germline V gene. With V trimmed by 8 bases and J by 5 bases, 7 bases remained unmatched. This CDR3 region has 13 residues. The CDR3 is CASSGTGFHEQYF. The CDR3 DNA reads as TGTGCCAGCTCCGGGACAGGGTTCCACGAGCAGTACTTC.

The V call is TRBV11-2, the J call TRBJ2-5; maybe TRBD2 (6 bases). CDR3 length: 14 residues. V was cut by 4 bases and J by 5 bases, with 14 bases left in between. The germline V gene has CDR1 SGHAT and CDR2 FQNNGV. The CDR3 DNA sequence: TGTGCCAGCAGCTCCGGGAGTTCTAGGGAGACCCAGTACTTC. Amino acid sequence: CASSSGSSRETQYF.

The chain has TRBV4-2 and TRBJ2-7; 8 bases align to TRBD2. Looked up from germline, CDR1 is LGHNA and CDR2 is YNFKEQ. This CDR3 region has 15 residues. Unmatched junction bases numbered 8, after V lost 0 bases and J lost 7 bases. The CDR3 spells CASSQDRREGGEQYF. The CDR3 bases are TGTGCCAGCAGCCAAGATCGCCGGGAGGGCGGTGAGCAGTACTTC.

The chain has TRBV19 and TRBJ2-4; 9 bases fit TRBD1. The CDR3 consists of 19 residues. V lost 0 bases and J lost 4; bases outside the gene matches: 13. Germline CDR1 and CDR2: LNHDA and SQIVND (reference sequence). CDR3 DNA: TGTGCCAGTAGTATAGATGGGGTTACAGTACAGGGGGCTAAAAACATTCAGTACTTC. This encodes CASSIDGVTVQGAKNIQYF.

J is TRBJ2-7 and V is TRBV7-2, with a possible D match to TRBD2 (6 bases). CDR3 length equals 13 residues. CDR1 SGHTA and CDR2 FQGNSA come from the germline V gene. Trimming stripped 7 bases from V and 3 bases from J, with 13 bases between. The CDR3 bases are TGTGCCAGCACCGGGACTGGCCGCTACGAGCAGTACTTC. It translates to CASTGTGRYEQYF.

This chain uses TRBV4-2 with TRBJ2-7, with 7 bases identical to TRBD1. The CDR3 spans 16 residues. After removal of 3 bases from V and 3 bases from J, the junction contained 11 bases not matched to a gene. Germline loops: CDR1 LGHNA, CDR2 YNFKEQ. CDR3: CASSHIRQGRVYEQYF. CDR3 DNA sequence: TGTGCCAGCAGCCACATCCGACAGGGTAGAGTCTACGAGCAGTACTTC.

V is TRBV11-2 and J is TRBJ2-5; 12 bases line up with TRBD1. This CDR3 has 16 residues. The J segment lost 5 bases and the V segment lost 4 bases, leaving 8 bases of the junction unmatched. Germline assignment: CDR1 SGHAT and CDR2 FQNNGV. In DNA form, the CDR3 reads TGTGCCAGCAGCTATGGGACAGGGGGCGCGGCCGAGACCCAGTACTTC. Translation gives CASSYGTGGAAETQYF.

The rearrangement joins TRBV5-1 to TRBJ2-7; 9 bases match TRBD2. Germline CDR1 reads SGHRS; CDR2 reads YFSETQ. V lost 0 bases, J lost 3 bases, and 1 base stayed unmatched. CDR3 length: 14 residues. The CDR3 coding sequence is TGCGCCAGCAGCTTGGAGCGGGAGGACTACGAGCAGTACTTC. Protein sequence: CASSLEREDYEQYF.